A single sample gave rise to the 9 T cell receptor beta chains below, sequenced in a study of T cells after yellow fever vaccination. Using its own MiXCR run on the 5' RACE reads, TCRdb lists one record per CDR3 protein. The table has hundreds of thousands of distinct CDR3 sequences, 8% to 10% seen once. The sample was PBMCs, taken on the day of the first yellow fever vaccination. These receptors all come from a man younger than 35 who received the YFV17D yellow fever vaccine.

On this clonotype itself: At one of its ends the junction is not consistent with the germline gene, which may arise from a read error. The chain uses TRBV4-3 and TRBJ2-2; D might be TRBD2 (5 bases). This CDR3 contains 12 residues. The V gene's germline CDR1 is LGHNA and CDR2 YSLEER. The CDR3 loop reads CACSLGAGELFF. In nucleotides, the CDR3 is TGCGCCTGCAGCCTCGGGGCCGGGGAGCTGTTTTTT.

This clonotype has at least ten counts. The chain joins TRBV7-6 to TRBJ2-5; 10 nucleotides match TRBD1. Looked up from germline, CDR1 is SGHVS and CDR2 is FNYEAQ. The V segment lost 6 bases and the J segment 4 bases; nucleotides outside the gene matches: 2. There are 13 residues in the CDR3. CDR3 in amino acids: CASRDRGGETQYF. CDR3 bases: TGTGCCAGCAGGGACAGGGGGGGAGAGACCCAGTACTTC.

This clonotype was counted a single time. A much larger clonotype is one base distant, so this may be a read error. The chain uses TRBV11-2 and TRBJ2-1, with TRBD2 matching over 11 bases. The CDR3 totals 15 residues. V trimming: 6 bases; J trimming: 5 bases; junction bases outside the gene matches: 6. Germline V gene sequence: CDR1 SGHAT, CDR2 FQNNGV. The CDR3 loop reads CASRTTSGVDNEQFF. CDR3 bases: TGTGCCAGCAGGACGACTAGCGGGGTCGACAATGAGCAGTTCTTC. The full variable domain, in which reference TRBV11-2 and TRBJ2-1 provide the parts outside the CDR3, is EAGVAQSPRYKIIEKRQSVAFWCNPISGHATLYWYQQILGQGPKLLIQFQNNGVVDDSQLPKDRFSAERLKGVDSTLKIQPAKLEDSAVYLCASRTTSGVDNEQFFGPGTRLTVL.

This clonotype was recorded a few times. The chain employs TRBV20-1 and TRBJ1-1; D is possibly TRBD1 (6 bases). This CDR3 region has 14 residues. V was clipped by 4 bases and J by 3 bases, with 15 bases between them. Germline values: CDR1 DFQATT, CDR2 SNEGSKA (reference sequence). The CDR3 DNA sequence: TGCAGTGCTATGGGGGGTCAGGGGCACACTGAAGCTTTCTTT. Its translation: CSAMGGQGHTEAFF.

This clonotype has a handful of counts. The chain combines TRBV15 with TRBJ2-5; D could derive from TRBD1 or TRBD2 (5 bases each). Trimming shortened V by 1 base and J by 5 bases, and 23 bases separated the two germline ends. Germline CDR1 LNHNV, CDR2 YYDKDF (reference sequence). The CDR3 covers 18 residues. The CDR3 sequence: CATSRGGSGGLREETQYF. The CDR3 DNA sequence: TGTGCCACCAGCAGAGGGGGGAGTGGGGGATTGAGGGAGGAGACCCAGTACTTC.

This clonotype occurred many times. The chain links TRBV9 to TRBJ1-6; D unresolved. This CDR3 spans 14 amino acids. Germline CDR1 reads SGDLS; CDR2 reads YYNGEE. V was pared by 6 bases and J by 0 bases, with 7 bases between. The CDR3 DNA is TGTGCCAGCAACGGGAGCTCCTATAATTCACCCCTCCACTTT. Its translation is CASNGSSYNSPLHF.

This clonotype was detected ten times or more. The chain is built from TRBV5-5 and TRBJ2-4, with D tentatively TRBD1 (6 bases). The length of the CDR3 is 16 residues. Trimming removed 5 bases at V and 3 bases at J, with 18 bases between. CDR1 and CDR2 (germline): SGHKS, YYEKEE (reference sequence). As DNA, the CDR3 is TGTGCCAGCAGTATCGAGGGGGATAGAGGCAAAAACATTCAGTACTTC. It encodes CASSIEGDRGKNIQYF.

This clonotype was recorded many times. The rearrangement links TRBV5-6 to TRBJ1-1; possibly TRBD1 for D (5 bases). CDR1 SGHDT and CDR2 YYEEEE come from the germline V gene. The V gene lost 0 bases and the J gene lost 6 bases, with 12 bases spanning the gap. There are 14 residues in the CDR3. The CDR3 region is CASSLGQGKAEAFF. The CDR3 bases are TGTGCCAGCAGCTTGGGGCAGGGCAAGGCTGAAGCTTTCTTT.

Only one count was recorded for this clonotype. A read error is possible here, since a much larger clone lies one base away. This chain links TRBV20-1 with TRBJ2-5; 8 bases match TRBD1. The V gene's germline CDR1 is DFQATT and CDR2 SNEGSKA (reference sequence). CDR3 length: 13 residues. CDR3 bases: TGCAGTGCTAGACGGACAGGGAAAGAGACCCGGTACTTC. Its protein is CSARRTGKETRYF.